This T cell receptor (beta chain) was recorded in a study of Tregs in tolerant kidney transplant recipients. Findings and caveats of the study: Changing PCR primers prevented nucleotide comparison between some patients' samples.

Related graft donors supplied nonmyeloablative bone marrow transplants, and mixed chimerism was transient. The protocol was immunoSEQ multiplex PCR, while the TCRdb copy is restricted to in-frame clones and leaves out a portion. The profile shows 75,000 to 100,000 clones, under 95% of them singletons. Germline loops: CDR1 SEHNR, CDR2 FQNEAQ (reference sequence). With 6 bases removed from V and 7 bases from J, the gap between germline ends came to 13 bases. This CDR3 region has 13 residues. Comment on this clone: What it binds is unknown.

This TCR came from a human patient who received a combined kidney and bone marrow transplant. Some T cells may have come from the graft donor. The specimen comprised CD4+ T cells from blood (PBMCs), sampled 12 months after the transplant. J is TRBJ2-1 and V is TRBV7-9, with TRBD1 as a possible D gene (6 bases). The CDR3, as DNA: TGTGCCAGCAGACAGGGTCCAGGGAATGAGCAGTTCTTC. Translated, it gives CASRQGPGNEQFF. The full variable domain, in which reference TRBV7-9 and TRBJ2-1 provide the parts outside the CDR3, is DTGVSQNPRHKITKRGQNVTFRCDPISEHNRLYWYRQTLGQGPEFLTYFQNEAQLEKSRLLSDRFSAERPKGSFSTLEIQRTEQGDSAMYLCASRQGPGNEQFFGPGTRLTVL.